This T cell receptor (beta chain) was sequenced for a study of shared clonotypes between healthy human individuals. CDR3 length: 14 residues. CDR1 and CDR2 from the germline V gene are SGHTA and FQGTGA. V gave up 5 bases and J gave up 1 base, with 11 bases separating them. Participating donors were healthy, HIV-negative adults free of recent acute infections or vaccinations. Nashville, Tennessee was home to all donors, each a Caucasian adult. Investigators divided CD4+ cells into CD45RA+ naive and CD45RA-negative memory subsets. This clone turned up a few times. Using immunoSEQ multiplex PCR, the repertoire was profiled, and TCRdb retains in-frame clones only, with some absent. The table lists about 600,000 clones, 97% of them singletons.

Input material: naive CD4+ T cells sorted from blood. Subset specified: CD45RA+ positively selected. This TCR derives from a woman between 25 and 40 years old in good health. The chain has TRBV7-3 and TRBJ1-1; TRBD1 is a possible D gene (6 bases). CDR3: CASSPGGANTEAFF. As DNA, the CDR3 is TGTGCCAGCAGCCCCGGGGGGGCGAACACTGAAGCTTTCTTT.